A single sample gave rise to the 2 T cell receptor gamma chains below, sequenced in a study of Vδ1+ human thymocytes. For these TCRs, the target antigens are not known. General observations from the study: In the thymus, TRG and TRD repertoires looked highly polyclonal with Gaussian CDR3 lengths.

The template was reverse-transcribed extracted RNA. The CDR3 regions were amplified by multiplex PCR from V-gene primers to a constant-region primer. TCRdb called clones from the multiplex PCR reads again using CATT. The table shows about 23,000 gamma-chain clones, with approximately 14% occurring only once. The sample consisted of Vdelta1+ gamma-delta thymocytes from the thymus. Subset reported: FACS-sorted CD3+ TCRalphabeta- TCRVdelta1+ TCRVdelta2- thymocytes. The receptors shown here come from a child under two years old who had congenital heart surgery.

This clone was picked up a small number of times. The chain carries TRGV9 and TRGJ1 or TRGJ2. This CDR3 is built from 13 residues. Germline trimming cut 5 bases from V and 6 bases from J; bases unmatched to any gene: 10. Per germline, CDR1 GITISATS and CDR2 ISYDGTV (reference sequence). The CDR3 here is CALWVLTGYKKLF. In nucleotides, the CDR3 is TGTGCCTTGTGGGTCCTCACGGGTTATAAGAAACTCTTT.

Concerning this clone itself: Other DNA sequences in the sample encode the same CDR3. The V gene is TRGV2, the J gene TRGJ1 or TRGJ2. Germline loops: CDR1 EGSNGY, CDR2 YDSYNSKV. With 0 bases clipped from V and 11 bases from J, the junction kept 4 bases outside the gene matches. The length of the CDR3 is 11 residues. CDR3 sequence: CATWDGREKLF. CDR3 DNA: TGTGCCACCTGGGACGGGCGGGAGAAACTCTTT.